The rows below give T cell receptor beta chains drawn from one sample of a study of T-cell memory formation after mild COVID-19. TCRdb fed the 5' RACE reads into MiXCR, producing one record per CDR3 protein. The profile shows about half a million distinct CDR3 sequences, 18% of them singletons. What was sequenced was PBMCs or a T cell subset sorted from them (not recorded which). These receptor sequences come from an adult woman who had mild COVID-19 (a few samples of this study predate the infection). Cell type and time point are not known. CDR3s include the opening cysteine and the closing phenylalanine or tryptophan. A D gene is named only where the DNA matches it firmly. Some rows have no size entry. The others give once, few or many, or a class for an expanded clone.

TRBJ1-1 - - TRBV3-1 CASSRKQVYTEAFF TGTGCCAGCAGTCGAAAACAGGTGTACACTGAAGCTTTCTTT
TRBJ2-5 TRBD1 - TRBV7-9 CASSLKGGQGRETQYF TGTGCCAGCAGCTTAAAAGGAGGACAGGGTAGAGAGACCCAGTACTTC
TRBJ1-6 TRBD1 - TRBV7-8 CASSQTGASSYNSPLHF TGTGCCAGCAGCCAGACAGGGGCTAGCTCCTATAATTCACCCCTCCACTTT
TRBJ1-6 - - TRBV7-3 CASSLLDRHSPLHF TGTGCCAGCAGCTTATTGGACAGACATTCACCCCTCCACTTT
TRBJ1-2 - many TRBV2 CASSERTTYGYTF TGTGCCAGCAGTGAGAGAACTACCTATGGCTACACCTTC
TRBJ2-3 - many TRBV7-3 CASSLVSPDTQYF TGTGCCAGCAGCTTAGTGTCCCCCGATACGCAGTATTTT
TRBJ2-7 TRBD2 few TRBV15 CATSPFEREGSEQYF TGTGCCACCAGCCCCTTCGAGCGGGAGGGTAGTGAGCAGTACTTC
TRBJ1-5 - - TRBV15 CATSRGAGADQPQHF TGTGCCACCAGCAGGGGGGCAGGGGCAGATCAGCCCCAGCATTTT
TRBJ2-2 - few TRBV7-6 CASSGYSSSTGELFF TGTGCCAGCAGCGGATACAGCTCGAGCACCGGGGAGCTGTTTTTT
TRBJ2-7 TRBD2 - TRBV5-1 CASSYSGGNYEQYF TGCGCCAGCAGCTACAGCGGGGGGAACTACGAGCAGTACTTC
TRBJ1-1 TRBD1 - TRBV28 CATQGVLSEAFF TGTGCCACTCAGGGGGTGCTTTCTGAAGCTTTCTTT
TRBJ1-1 - many TRBV4-3 CASSQDVWVTEAFF TGCGCCAGCAGCCAAGATGTTTGGGTTACTGAAGCTTTCTTT
TRBJ1-1 - - TRBV6-1 CASMAGENTEAFF TGTGCCAGCATGGCAGGAGAGAACACTGAAGCTTTCTTT
TRBJ2-1 TRBD2 many TRBV12-3/TRBV12-4 CASSLVRPGLAGASSYNEQFF TGTGCCAGCAGTTTGGTGCGTCCGGGACTAGCGGGGGCAAGCTCCTACAATGAGCAGTTCTTC
TRBJ2-1 TRBD2 few TRBV10-3 CAASGTSGVNEQFF TGTGCCGCCTCCGGGACTAGCGGGGTCAATGAGCAGTTCTTC
TRBJ2-1 - few TRBV5-1 CASSSLGPPDEQFF TGCGCCAGCAGCTCTTTGGGTCCCCCGGATGAGCAGTTCTTC
TRBJ1-2 - - TRBV20-1 CSARATISGPGYTF TGCAGTGCTAGGGCTACGATAAGCGGGCCTGGCTACACCTTC
TRBJ1-1 - - TRBV7-9 CASIQGGGGTEAFF TGTGCCAGCATCCAAGGAGGAGGGGGAACTGAAGCTTTCTTT
TRBJ1-2 - - TRBV19 CASRIDRAYGYTF TGTGCCAGTAGGATTGACCGGGCTTATGGCTACACCTTC
TRBJ2-5 TRBD2 - TRBV7-2 CASSKWEGETQYF TGTGCCAGCAGCAAGTGGGAGGGAGAGACCCAGTACTTC
TRBJ2-3 TRBD2 few TRBV6-5 CASSYSSERGGPDTQYF TGTGCCAGCAGTTACTCGAGCGAGCGGGGGGGCCCCGATACGCAGTATTTT
TRBJ2-2 TRBD2 - TRBV7-2 CASSAGLALNTGELFF TGTGCCAGCAGCGCGGGACTAGCGCTAAACACCGGGGAGCTGTTTTTT
TRBJ2-3 - - TRBV9 CASSPVDGFTDTQYF TGTGCCAGCAGCCCAGTTGACGGATTCACAGATACGCAGTATTTT
TRBJ2-1 - - TRBV5-4 CASSLLGLAMREQFF TGTGCCAGCAGCTTGTTGGGGTTAGCAATGCGTGAGCAGTTCTTC
TRBJ1-2 TRBD1 - TRBV12-3/TRBV12-4 CASLIRGLSYGYTF TGTGCCAGTCTCATCAGGGGGCTGAGCTATGGCTACACCTTC
TRBJ2-2 TRBD2 - TRBV12-3/TRBV12-4 CASTLRPGTSGGTNTGELFF TGTGCCAGCACCTTAAGGCCCGGGACTAGCGGGGGGACGAACACCGGGGAGCTGTTTTTT
TRBJ1-1 - - TRBV28 CASSLWAGNTEAFF TGTGCCAGCAGTTTATGGGCCGGTAACACTGAAGCTTTCTTT
TRBJ1-1 - - TRBV7-3 CASRAGSNTEAFF TGTGCCAGCCGCGCAGGGTCGAACACTGAAGCTTTCTTT
TRBJ1-1 - few TRBV5-1 CASSLDRPPNTEAFF TGCGCCAGCAGCTTGGACCGACCCCCGAACACTGAAGCTTTCTTT
TRBJ1-1 - - TRBV19 CASSIDLGGNTEAFF TGTGCCAGTAGTATAGATCTGGGAGGGAACACTGAAGCTTTCTTT
TRBJ2-2 TRBD1 - TRBV4-1 CASSPGGSNTGELFF TGCGCCAGCAGCCCAGGGGGATCGAACACCGGGGAGCTGTTTTTT
TRBJ2-3 - - TRBV25-1 CASSARNTDTQYF TGTGCCAGCAGTGCCAGAAACACAGATACGCAGTATTTT
TRBJ2-3 - - TRBV7-9 CGGPDTQYF TGCGGGGGGCCAGATACGCAGTATTTT
TRBJ2-7 - - TRBV6-1 CASSEVLGDPSYEQYF TGTGCCAGCAGTGAAGTACTCGGGGACCCCTCCTACGAGCAGTACTTC
TRBJ2-2 - many TRBV5-1 CASSYWGTTGELFF TGCGCCAGCAGCTACTGGGGGACCACCGGGGAGCTGTTTTTT
TRBJ1-1 - - TRBV14 CASSQVSGRGTEAFF TGTGCCAGCAGCCAAGTATCTGGACGGGGGACTGAAGCTTTCTTT
TRBJ1-1 - few TRBV10-3 CAIRDPNRDTEAFF TGTGCCATCAGGGACCCTAACAGAGACACTGAAGCTTTCTTT
TRBJ1-1 - few TRBV7-2 CASSHLTAEAFF TGTGCCAGCAGCCACTTGACAGCTGAAGCTTTCTTT
TRBJ2-7 - few TRBV7-9 CASSLSQRPEQYF TGTGCCAGCAGCTTATCCCAGCGCCCCGAGCAGTACTTC
TRBJ2-7 TRBD1 many TRBV4-2 CASSQSTGAISYEQYF TGTGCCAGCAGCCAAAGTACAGGGGCTATCTCCTACGAGCAGTACTTC